These 22 T cell receptor beta chains were sequenced from one sample in a study of T cell repertoires in cytomegalovirus infection. No antigen has been assigned to these receptors. From the reads, TCRdb called clonotypes with MiXCR, one entry per CDR3 protein. The table records around 360,000 distinct CDR3 sequences, about 35% of them present only once. The sequencing here drew on cultured PBMCs, taken from culture after CMV antigen stimulation. All receptors derive from a human donor in good health (CMV status not recorded). Some clones in this sample may be carry-over from other donors' samples.

This clonotype was counted many times. The chain uses TRBV28 and TRBJ2-2; 8 nucleotides line up with TRBD2. The CDR3 covers 13 residues. The V gene end was trimmed by 9 bases and the J gene end by 3 bases; junction bases not matched to a gene: 3. Germline CDR1 reads MDHEN; CDR2 reads SYDVKM. CDR3 amino acids: CASKREYTGELFF. CDR3 DNA sequence: TGTGCCAGTAAGCGGGAGTACACCGGGGAGCTGTTTTTT.

There are a few counts of this clonotype. The genes are TRBV6-1 and TRBJ2-5; D gene ambiguous. Germline V gene sequence: CDR1 MNHNS, CDR2 SASEGT. V lost 1 base, J lost 1 base, and 16 bases lay in between. The CDR3 spans 17 residues. The CDR3 protein is CASSEDGRHPIQETQYF. DNA for the CDR3: TGTGCCAGCAGTGAAGATGGCCGCCATCCCATCCAAGAGACCCAGTACTTC.

This clonotype showed up just a few times. The chain carries TRBV7-2 and TRBJ2-5; 11 bases are a match to TRBD2. The ends lost 1 base at V and 3 bases at J; junction bases unmatched: 4. Germline CDR1 and CDR2: SGHTA and FQGNSA. The CDR3 is 16 residues long. The CDR3, as DNA: TGTGCCAGCAGCTTAGTACTAGCGGGAGCTGAAGAGACCCAGTACTTC. This sequence encodes CASSLVLAGAEETQYF.

This clonotype was seen at least ten times. The chain employs TRBV7-6 and TRBJ2-3; 10 nucleotides match TRBD2. J gave up 5 bases and V 4 bases, and 9 bases lay outside the gene matches. The CDR3 totals 16 residues. Germline CDR1 reads SGHVS; CDR2 reads FNYEAQ. Here the CDR3 DNA reads TGTGCCAGCAGCTCCCCGGAGCGGGAGGGTCGAGATACGCAGTATTTT. It specifies CASSSPEREGRDTQYF.

The chain employs TRBV12-3 or TRBV12-4 and TRBJ1-2, with 8 bases lining up with TRBD1. The CDR3 runs to 14 residues. V shed 5 bases and J 4 bases; nucleotides not matched to a gene: 6. The CDR3 loop is CASSPTGGVYGYTF. The CDR3 bases are TGTGCCAGCAGTCCCACAGGGGGTGTCTATGGCTACACCTTC.

The CDR3 DNA reads as TGTGCCAGCAGCTCCGGGTCCCCCGAGCAGTTCTTC. Its translation is CASSSGSPEQFF. This rearrangement joins TRBV7-2 to TRBJ2-1; D call uncertain. The CDR3 contains 12 residues. Germline loops: CDR1 SGHTA, CDR2 FQGNSA. V was cut by 4 bases and J by 10 bases, with 11 bases left in between. The full variable domain, with the rest looked up from reference TRBV7-2 and TRBJ2-1, is GAGVSQSPSNKVTEKGKDVELRCDPISGHTALYWYRQSLGQGLEFLIYFQGNSAPDKSGLPSDRFSAERTGGSVSTLTIQRTQQEDSAVYLCASSSGSPEQFFGPGTRLTVL.

This clonotype was observed a few times. The chain links TRBV6-1 to TRBJ1-2, with a tentative D call TRBD1 (5 bases). CDR1 and CDR2 (germline): MNHNS, SASEGT. CDR3 length equals 15 residues. Deletions cut 6 bases from V and 2 bases from J, with 16 bases between. The CDR3 sequence: CASRVGTPGNYGYTF. As DNA, the CDR3 is TGTGCCAGCAGGGTCGGGACGCCGGGGAACTATGGCTACACCTTC.

The chain recombines TRBV14 with TRBJ2-3; D unclear. Trimming cost V 6 bases and J 1 base, with 8 bases left between them. From germline, CDR1 is SGHDN and CDR2 FVKESK. The CDR3 consists of 13 residues. CDR3: CASSWTRTDTQYF. The CDR3 nucleotides read TGTGCCAGCAGTTGGACCCGCACAGATACGCAGTATTTT.

The chain carries TRBV20-1 and TRBJ2-5; D uncertain. CDR1 and CDR2 from the germline V gene are DFQATT and SNEGSKA (reference sequence). With 0 bases removed from V and 3 bases from J, the gap between germline ends came to 5 bases. CDR3 size: 12 residues. CDR3 protein: CSAREGKETQYF. DNA of the CDR3: TGCAGTGCTAGAGAGGGAAAAGAGACCCAGTACTTC.

J is TRBJ1-1 and V is TRBV2; maybe TRBD1 (5 bases). The CDR3 is made up of 13 amino acids. V lost 8 bases and J lost 2, with 12 bases in between. In germline, CDR1 is SNHLY, CDR2 FYNNEI. The CDR3 coding sequence is TGTGCCAGCCAACGGACACCTAACACTGAAGCTTTCTTT. It encodes CASQRTPNTEAFF.

The genes are TRBV6-2 or TRBV6-3 and TRBJ2-1, with D maybe TRBD2 (6 bases). Germline values: CDR1 MNHEY, CDR2 SVGEGT. The germline V and J ends were trimmed by 6 bases and 2 bases, with 20 bases remaining between them. The CDR3 length is 17 residues. CDR3 sequence reads: CASRGRRDSATYNEQFF. The CDR3, as DNA: TGTGCCAGCAGGGGACGGAGGGACTCGGCCACCTACAATGAGCAGTTCTTC.

The V and J genes are TRBV5-4 and TRBJ1-1; D is possibly TRBD1 (5 bases). The germline V and J ends were trimmed by 5 bases and 6 bases, with 14 bases remaining between them. The germline CDR1 and CDR2 sequences are SGHNT and YYREEE (reference sequence). This CDR3 is built from 13 residues. For the CDR3, the DNA is TGTGCCAGCAGATGGGGGGGGGAATCTGAAGCTTTCTTT. It specifies CASRWGGESEAFF. Looking up the rest from reference TRBV5-4 and TRBJ1-1 gives the full variable domain: ETGVTQSPTHLIKTRGQQVTLRCSSQSGHNTVSWYQQALGQGPQFIFQYYREEENGRGNFPPRFSGLQFPNYSSELNVNALELDDSALYLCASRWGGESEAFFGQGTRLTVV.

This clonotype was seen a few times. The gene calls are TRBV12-3 or TRBV12-4 and TRBJ2-1, with TRBD2 matching 7 bases. With 1 base clipped from V and 11 bases from J, the junction kept 23 bases outside the gene matches. The CDR3 consists of 19 residues. In nucleotides, the CDR3 is TGTGCCAGCAGTTTAGGTTCGGGAGGCAGACTCCCCCCCGGAACTCAGCAGTTCTTC. This translates into CASSLGSGGRLPPGTQQFF.

This clonotype occurred many times. The chain is built from TRBV7-2 and TRBJ1-2; D remains unclear. CDR3 length: 13 amino acids. The germline CDR1 and CDR2 sequences are SGHTA and FQGNSA. V was clipped by 1 base and J by 4 bases, with 7 bases between them. The CDR3 DNA reads TGTGCCAGCAGCTTAGAATTTTCCTATGGCTACACCTTC. Amino acids: CASSLEFSYGYTF.

This clonotype has a handful of counts. The rearrangement links TRBV7-6 to TRBJ2-1; 9 bases match TRBD2. Looked up from germline, CDR1 is SGHVS and CDR2 is FNYEAQ. The CDR3 has 12 amino acids. Losses at the gene ends were 8 bases for V and 9 bases for J; bases not matched to a gene: 5. The CDR3 coding sequence is TGTGCCAGCTCCGGCGGGAGGGTTGAGCAGTTCTTC. The encoded protein is CASSGGRVEQFF.

At least ten counts were recorded for this clonotype. This rearrangement joins TRBV7-9 to TRBJ2-1, with a tentative D call TRBD2 (5 bases). Between the trimmed V and J ends, which lost 5 bases and 10 bases, there was a span of 24 bases. Germline CDR1 is SEHNR and CDR2 is FQNEAQ (reference sequence). This CDR3 comprises 16 residues. As DNA, the CDR3 is TGTGCCAGCAGCCTAATACAGCTCTTGGAGGATCGGGAGCAGTTCTTC. Translation gives CASSLIQLLEDREQFF.

This clonotype was found a few times. V usage is TRBV7-2 and J usage is TRBJ1-1, with 7 bases lining up with TRBD1. The CDR3 consists of 15 residues. J was trimmed by 3 bases and V by 3 bases; bases with no gene match: 7. CDR1 is SGHTA and CDR2 is FQGNSA in the germline V gene. The CDR3 reads CASSFRGNRDTEAFF. The CDR3 region has the DNA TGTGCCAGCAGCTTCAGGGGGAATCGGGACACTGAAGCTTTCTTT. Based on the CDR3 plus reference TRBV7-2 and TRBJ1-1, the full variable domain is GAGVSQSPSNKVTEKGKDVELRCDPISGHTALYWYRQSLGQGLEFLIYFQGNSAPDKSGLPSDRFSAERTGGSVSTLTIQRTQQEDSAVYLCASSFRGNRDTEAFFGQGTRLTVV.

The chain employs TRBV18 and TRBJ2-3; D not certain. The CDR3 length is 15 residues. Germline V lookup: CDR1 KGHSH, CDR2 LQKENI. Trimming removed 0 bases at V and 0 bases at J, with 7 bases between. CDR3 sequence (DNA): TGTGCCAGCTCACCACCTGCCACCAGCACAGATACGCAGTATTTT. As protein: CASSPPATSTDTQYF. Variable domain in full (rest from reference TRBV18 and TRBJ2-3): NAGVMQNPRHLVRRRGQEARLRCSPMKGHSHVYWYRQLPEEGLKFMVYLQKENIIDESGMPKERFSAEFPKEGPSILRIQQVVRGDSAAYFCASSPPATSTDTQYFGPGTRLTVL.

In this sample, this clonotype turned up many times. This sequence joins TRBV7-2 and TRBJ2-2; D ambiguous. Germline V gene sequence: CDR1 SGHTA, CDR2 FQGNSA. Trimming removed 6 bases at V and 4 bases at J, with 12 bases between. CDR3 length: 14 amino acids. CDR3 sequence reads: CASSLTPFTGELFF. The DNA of the CDR3 is TGTGCCAGCAGTTTGACACCGTTCACCGGGGAGCTGTTTTTT.

The DNA of the CDR3 is TGTGCCAGCAGCTTTTACAGGGGAGTGCAGCCCCAGCATTTT. It codes for CASSFYRGVQPQHF. The chain recombines TRBV7-2 with TRBJ1-5, with 7 bases identical to TRBD1. J was trimmed by 7 bases and V by 3 bases; bases with no gene match: 6. Per germline, CDR1 SGHTA and CDR2 FQGNSA. The CDR3 consists of 14 residues. The entire variable domain, with the rest obtained from reference TRBV7-2 and TRBJ1-5, is as follows: GAGVSQSPSNKVTEKGKDVELRCDPISGHTALYWYRQSLGQGLEFLIYFQGNSAPDKSGLPSDRFSAERTGGSVSTLTIQRTQQEDSAVYLCASSFYRGVQPQHFGDGTRLSIL.

The V gene is TRBV6-6, the J gene TRBJ2-5; TRBD2 aligns across 13 bases. V gave up 6 bases and J gave up 2 bases; unmatched junction bases: 3. The CDR3 is made up of 15 amino acids. Germline-derived CDR1 and CDR2 are MNHNY and SVGAGI (reference sequence). In DNA form, the CDR3 reads TGTGCCAGCAGGGAACTAGCGGGAGGGCAAGAGACCCAGTACTTC. This gives the protein CASRELAGGQETQYF.

The sample holds a few counts of this clonotype. The V and J genes are TRBV28 and TRBJ2-6; D gene unclear. Germline CDR1 is MDHEN and CDR2 is SYDVKM. V was pared by 6 bases and J by 5 bases, with 2 bases between. The CDR3 covers 11 residues. CDR3 in DNA: TGTGCCAGCAGGAGGGCCAACGTCCTGACTTTC. Its translation is CASRRANVLTF.